This entry describes one T cell receptor beta chain. Germline CDR1 is MGHRA and CDR2 is YSYEKL. The J segment lost 4 bases and the V segment lost 3 bases, leaving 4 bases of the junction unmatched. The CDR3 extends over 15 amino acids. The data derive from a study of T cells in Graves' hyperthyroidism and ophthalmopathy. In the study overall: Peripheral blood was acquired at first diagnosis, ahead of any therapy whatsoever.

RNA transcripts served as the template for amplifying TCR beta CDR3 regions. A set of HTBI primers served as the primers for a first-round RT-PCR of the TCR CDR3. MiXCR was run by TCRdb on the multiplex PCR reads, yielding one entry per CDR3 protein. The repertoire holds 300,000 to 400,000 distinct CDR3 sequences, with 20% to 25% as singletons. Clinicians diagnosed patients from clinical symptoms, serum thyroxine and TRAb, thyroid ultrasound and orbital computed tomography. The sample was blood. V usage is TRBV4-1 and J usage is TRBJ1-4, with TRBD1 identical over 8 bases. The sequence was collected from a woman aged 50 to 60 with Graves' hyperthyroidism. The CDR3 here is CASSHDRGVNEKLFF. Here the CDR3 DNA reads TGCGCCAGCAGCCATGACAGGGGCGTTAATGAAAAACTGTTTTTT.